The rows below give T cell receptor beta chains drawn from one sample of a study of read filtering for tumor transcriptome and immune sequencing. TCRdb processed the reads anew with MiXCR; each CDR3 protein has one entry. There are almost 40,000 distinct CDR3 sequences in the sample; 14% occur only once, and less than 20% lies in the top ten. Sequenced input: a population of CD138-negative cells sorted from bone marrow. The source is a donor at least 40 years old with multiple myeloma. The CDR3 runs from the conserved cysteine through the conserved F or W. D genes are given only for firm matches.

v_gene	d_gene	j_gene	CDR3aa
TRBV12-3/TRBV12-4	NA	TRBJ2-5	CASSLRAKQETQYF
TRBV5-6	TRBD1	TRBJ1-1	CASSRQGPEAFF
TRBV19	NA	TRBJ2-2	CASSIDPTGELFF
TRBV28	NA	TRBJ1-1	CASRSQGFSRAEAFF
TRBV5-1	NA	TRBJ1-3	CASSVDFSSGNTIYF
TRBV5-4	NA	TRBJ1-1	CASRREMGDTEAFF
TRBV29-1	TRBD1	TRBJ1-1	CSSRTGGVFTEAFF
TRBV19	NA	TRBJ2-2	CASSPPPRGTGELFF
TRBV30	NA	TRBJ1-1	CDWSVAGVTEAFF
TRBV20-1	TRBD2	TRBJ2-5	CSALTSGQETQYF
TRBV11-2	NA	TRBJ2-7	CASSLEGGIYEQYF
TRBV6-2/TRBV6-3	TRBD1	TRBJ2-6	CASSSTTGGAGANVLTF
TRBV12-3/TRBV12-4	TRBD1	TRBJ1-1	CASSLIMTGGMNTEAFF
TRBV5-1	TRBD1	TRBJ2-5	CASSLAGQARETQYF
TRBV7-9	NA	TRBJ1-4	CASSLAQGSGEKLFF
TRBV5-1	NA	TRBJ1-5	CASSLGGTDQPQHF
TRBV6-6	TRBD1	TRBJ1-4	CASSYLPTGGYEKLFF
TRBV5-6	NA	TRBJ1-5	CASSTQSNQPQHF
TRBV20-1	TRBD1	TRBJ2-7	CSARALDRGYEQYF
TRBV7-9	NA	TRBJ1-1	CASSYRETEAFF
TRBV20-1	TRBD2	TRBJ2-3	CSARDWLAGGKVDTQYF
TRBV5-1	TRBD1	TRBJ2-1	CASSWRQGAQYNEQFF
TRBV10-3	NA	TRBJ2-7	CAISGGSPSYEQYF
TRBV4-1	NA	TRBJ2-2	CASSQERLTGELFF
TRBV15	TRBD1	TRBJ2-7	CATSRTLTGEFDEQYF
TRBV4-1	NA	TRBJ2-1	CASSPPRGSYNEQFF
TRBV6-5	NA	TRBJ2-7	CASSFLGGGYEQYF
TRBV29-1	TRBD1	TRBJ2-1	CSARQGANYNEQFF
TRBV4-3	TRBD2	TRBJ2-3	CASSPTSGSTDTQYF
TRBV28	NA	TRBJ1-4	CASRWTGPGEKLFF
TRBV7-2	TRBD2	TRBJ2-7	CASSYGLAGYYEQYF
TRBV27	NA	TRBJ2-7	CASSKGSTYEQYF
TRBV20-1	TRBD1	TRBJ1-1	CSARGIRDRANTEAFF
TRBV11-2	NA	TRBJ2-2	CASSLGGGDTGELFF
TRBV5-5	TRBD2	TRBJ2-3	CASSSLAGGPYTQYF
TRBV20-1	NA	TRBJ2-1	CSARDYSSYNEQFF
TRBV6-2/TRBV6-3	NA	TRBJ2-5	CASSTLGPGQETQYF
TRBV29-1	TRBD1	TRBJ2-1	CSGHWGQSYNEQFF
TRBV20-1	NA	TRBJ1-6	CSASGGDLLLALHF
TRBV6-6	TRBD1	TRBJ2-2	CASTPGQGATGELFF
TRBV5-1	NA	TRBJ2-2	CASSLVAGELLF